The 15 T cell receptor beta chains in this list originate from one sample, sequenced in a study of blood T cell repertoires in COVID-19. Clones were sequenced by immunoSEQ multiplex PCR, and TCRdb holds only the in-frame ones, with some missing. The sample contains 240,000 or so clones, about four fifths of which appear only once. Source material: peripheral blood. The receptor source for this set is a woman over 75 with acute or convalescent COVID-19.

The chain couples TRBV12-5 to TRBJ1-1; 7 bases are a match to TRBD1. Looked up from germline, CDR1 is LGHNT and CDR2 is FRNRAP. This CDR3 spans 14 amino acids. The V segment lost 6 bases and the J segment 5 bases; nucleotides outside the gene matches: 9. The CDR3 is CASGKGASGTEAFF. Written as DNA, the CDR3 is TGTGCTAGTGGGAAGGGGGCGTCGGGGACTGAAGCTTTCTTT. Together with reference TRBV12-5 and TRBJ1-1, the CDR3 gives the full variable domain: DARVTQTPRHKVTEMGQEVTMRCQPILGHNTVFWYRQTMMQGLELLAYFRNRAPLDDSGMPKDRFSAEMPDATLATLKIQPSEPRDSAVYFCASGKGASGTEAFFGQGTRLTVV.

This clone showed up just a few times. DNA for the CDR3: TGTGCCAGCAGCTCCGAAGGGGCCCCGAACACTGAAGCTTTCTTT. It specifies CASSSEGAPNTEAFF. The chain carries TRBV5-8 and TRBJ1-1, with a possible D match to TRBD1 (5 bases). V was cut by 3 bases and J by 1 base, with 13 bases left in between. The CDR3 extends over 15 amino acids. CDR1 is SGHTS and CDR2 is YDEGEE in the germline V gene.

The J gene is TRBJ2-1, the V gene TRBV20-1, with D possibly TRBD2 on 6 matching bases. The germline CDR1 and CDR2 sequences are DFQATT and SNEGSKA (reference sequence). The CDR3 length is 17 residues. Trimming left V 3 bases short and J 0 bases short, with 18 bases between. The CDR3 DNA follows: TGCAGTGCTAGTGGGGCTTCAGCCGGGAGCTCCTACAATGAGCAGTTCTTC. This encodes CSASGASAGSSYNEQFF.

This chain links TRBV19 with TRBJ1-3; D call uncertain. This CDR3 is 13 amino acids long. The germline V and J ends were trimmed by 7 bases and 0 bases, with 7 bases remaining between them. The V gene's germline CDR1 is LNHDA and CDR2 SQIVND (reference sequence). The CDR3 loop is CASMELSGNTIYF. The CDR3 bases are TGTGCCAGTATGGAGCTCTCTGGAAACACCATATATTTT. The full variable domain, completed using reference TRBV19 and TRBJ1-3, is DGGITQSPKYLFRKEGQNVTLSCEQNLNHDAMYWYRQDPGQGLRLIYYSQIVNDFQKGDIAEGYSVSREKKESFPLTVTSAQKNPTAFYLCASMELSGNTIYFGEGSWLTVV.

This sequence joins TRBV7-3 and TRBJ2-5; 7 bases match TRBD1. The V gene's germline CDR1 is SGHTA and CDR2 FQGTGA. This CDR3 is 13 amino acids long. Trimming removed 4 bases from V and 7 bases from J; junction bases left unmatched: 6. CDR3 nucleotides: TGTGCCAGCAGCTCCACCAACAGGGGGACCCAGTACTTC. Its translation is CASSSTNRGTQYF.

The J gene is TRBJ2-5, the V gene TRBV3-1 (or the pseudogene TRBV3-2), with D tentatively TRBD2 (5 bases). The CDR3 spans 15 residues. Trimming shortened V by 4 bases and J by 5 bases, and 17 bases separated the two germline ends. CDR1 and CDR2 from the germline V gene are LGHDT and YNNKEL (reference sequence). The CDR3 loop is CASSLRGRTVETQYF. As DNA, the CDR3 is TGTGCCAGCAGCCTTCGGGGTAGGACGGTGGAGACCCAGTACTTC.

The chain recombines TRBV6-1 with TRBJ1-1; 8 bases align to TRBD1. Losses at the gene ends were 3 bases for V and 9 bases for J; bases not matched to a gene: 9. Germline assignment: CDR1 MNHNS and CDR2 SASEGT. The CDR3 extends over 14 amino acids. The CDR3 protein is CASSDPPTGVKAFF. The CDR3 coding sequence is TGTGCCAGCAGTGATCCGCCGACAGGGGTTAAAGCTTTCTTT.

This chain joins TRBV4-1 and TRBJ2-7, with 11 bases matching TRBD1. The germline gives CDR1 MGHRA, CDR2 YSYEKL. This CDR3 is 15 amino acids long. The J segment lost 7 bases and the V segment lost 4 bases, leaving 9 bases of the junction unmatched. This chain's CDR3 is CASSRTSGTGGEQYF. DNA of the CDR3: TGCGCCAGCAGCCGGACTTCCGGGACAGGGGGTGAGCAGTACTTC.

The DNA of the CDR3 is TGTGCCAGCAGTCCTGACAGGGAATTTAACCAGCCCCAGCATTTT. Amino acid sequence: CASSPDREFNQPQHF. The gene calls are TRBV2 and TRBJ1-5, with 7 bases matching TRBD1. Germline CDR1 SNHLY, CDR2 FYNNEI. This CDR3 region has 15 residues. V dropped 5 bases and J dropped 7; count of bases not matched to a gene: 11.

This chain connects TRBV20-1 to TRBJ1-5; D is uncertain. The germline CDR1 and CDR2 sequences are DFQATT and SNEGSKA (reference sequence). Trimming left V 4 bases short and J 1 base short, with 8 bases between. There are 13 residues in the CDR3. CDR3 DNA: TGCAGTGCTAATGAAGCGAGCAATCAGCCCCAGCATTTT. This encodes CSANEASNQPQHF.

The V gene is TRBV2, the J gene TRBJ2-7; tentative D call: TRBD2 (6 bases). The CDR3 spans 13 residues. Germline lookup yields CDR1 SNHLY and CDR2 FYNNEI. V was pared by 8 bases and J by 9 bases, with 20 bases between. The CDR3 DNA reads as TGTGCCAGCGGGGGAGAGTGGGAGGACGGGCAGTACTTC. This gives the protein CASGGEWEDGQYF.

This clone was observed once. The chain employs TRBV6-2 or TRBV6-3 and TRBJ2-3, with D tentatively TRBD1 (7 bases). Trimming removed 5 bases at V and 4 bases at J, with 13 bases between. The CDR3 totals 14 residues. CDR1 and CDR2 from the germline V gene are MNHEY and SVGEGT. This chain's CDR3 is CASSNDRDSDTQYF. In DNA form, the CDR3 reads TGTGCCAGCAGTAACGACAGGGACTCAGATACGCAGTATTTT.

The sample holds a few counts of this clone. The V gene is TRBV2, the J gene TRBJ2-5, with D uncertain. There are 14 residues in the CDR3. Germline CDR1 is SNHLY and CDR2 is FYNNEI. V was cut by 7 bases and J by 1 base, with 13 bases left in between. The CDR3 loop is CASTLQRTQETQYF. The CDR3 nucleotides are TGTGCCAGCACTTTACAGAGAACCCAAGAGACCCAGTACTTC.

This clone was detected a few times. This sequence joins TRBV6-6 and TRBJ2-2; D gene unclear. V was pared by 4 bases and J by 1 base, with 10 bases between. The CDR3 covers 15 residues. Germline CDR1 MNHNY, CDR2 SVGAGI (reference sequence). CDR3: CASSFSNRNTGELFF. The CDR3 DNA reads as TGTGCCAGCAGTTTCTCGAACAGGAACACCGGGGAGCTGTTTTTT.

The CDR3, as DNA: TGTGCCAGCAGCATTGACAGGGCCACTGAAGCTTTCTTT. Protein product: CASSIDRATEAFF. The rearrangement joins TRBV7-3 to TRBJ1-1; 7 bases agree with TRBD1. The length of the CDR3 is 13 residues. Germline V gene data show CDR1 as SGHTA and CDR2 as FQGTGA. J gave up 4 bases and V 5 bases, and 4 bases lay outside the gene matches.